The present T cell receptor (beta chain) was sequenced within a study of shared T cell receptors in the human thymus. The CDR3 loop spans 13 amino acids. Per the germline V gene, CDR1 is SNHLY and CDR2 is FYNNEI. V was shortened by 4 bases and J by 0 bases, with 6 bases between the two germline ends. The repertoire was sequenced with immunoSEQ multiplex PCR; TCRdb's copy has only in-frame clones and lacks some. The sample records 600,000 or so clones, about 90% being singletons. This clone was seen once. These data were also reused for a study on human thymus T cells. Turning to that study: Corrective heart surgery yielded resections, and these provided the thymus tissue.

The receptor was isolated from a boy less than two years old with a congenital heart defect. This chain uses TRBV2 with TRBJ1-1; unclear D gene. What was sequenced was thymocytes. CDR3 residues: CASSAVMNTEAFF. For the CDR3, the DNA is TGTGCCAGCAGTGCCGTAATGAACACTGAAGCTTTCTTT.